The TCR beta chain described here comes from a study of beta chain features in type 1 diabetes. Findings and caveats of the study: Type 1 diabetes patients had VDJ junctions that carried fewer insertions and more deletions. All four CD4+ subsets of Type 1 diabetes patients contained TCRB CDR3s that were moderately but significantly shorter. TCRB rearrangement may or may not be influenced by HLA type; here this remained unresolved. The naive, central memory and Treg TCRB repertoires of patients appeared to be more similar to one another than those of healthy donors.

Expressed TCRB transcripts were sequenced because the isolated RNA had all been reverse transcribed beforehand. Regulatory, naive and central memory T cell samples averaged around 3.9 million reads. Generated by immunoSEQ multiplex PCR, the TCRdb table keeps only in-frame clones and is missing some. The sample includes a few hundred thousand clones, over 11% seen only once; the top ten take more than 0.015%. Remarks on this clone: The antigen remains undetermined.

Per the germline V gene, CDR1 is SGHTA and CDR2 is FQGNSA. The V gene lost 5 bases and the J gene lost 2 bases, with 16 bases spanning the gap. The CDR3 is made up of 16 amino acids. The sequencing sample was made of naive CD4+ T cells from blood. V gene TRBV7-2 combines with J gene TRBJ2-4, with a tentative D call TRBD1 (7 bases). The sequence came from a man aged 30-40 years with type 1 diabetes. The CDR3 here is CASSPQGGLSKNIQYF. The CDR3 coding sequence is TGTGCCAGCAGCCCCCAGGGGGGTCTGTCCAAAAACATTCAGTACTTC.